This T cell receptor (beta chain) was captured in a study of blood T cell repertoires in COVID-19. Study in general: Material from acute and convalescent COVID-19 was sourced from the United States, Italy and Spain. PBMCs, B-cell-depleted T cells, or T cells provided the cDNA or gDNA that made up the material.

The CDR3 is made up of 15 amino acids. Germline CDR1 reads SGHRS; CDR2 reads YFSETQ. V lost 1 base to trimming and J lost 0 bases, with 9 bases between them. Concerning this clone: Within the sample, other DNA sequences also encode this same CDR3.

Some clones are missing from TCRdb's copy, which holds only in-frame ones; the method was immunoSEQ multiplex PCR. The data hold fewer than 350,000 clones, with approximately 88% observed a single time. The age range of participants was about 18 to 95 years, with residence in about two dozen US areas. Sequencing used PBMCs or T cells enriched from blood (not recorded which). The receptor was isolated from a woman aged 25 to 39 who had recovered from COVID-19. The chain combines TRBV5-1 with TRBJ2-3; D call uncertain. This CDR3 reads CASSLSGGSTDTQYF. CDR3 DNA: TGCGCCAGCAGCTTGAGTGGCGGCAGCACAGATACGCAGTATTTT.